The rows below give T cell receptor beta chains drawn from one sample of a study of blood T cell repertoires in COVID-19. The assay was immunoSEQ multiplex PCR, and TCRdb's table has in-frame clones only and misses some. The sample shows 250,000 to 350,000 clones, about 89% of them seen only once. The sequencing input was peripheral blood. The receptors originated from a woman aged 40 to 50 who had recovered from COVID-19. The CDR3 runs from the conserved cysteine through the conserved F or W. The D gene is left open where the match is weak. Where a row states a size, it is once, few, many or the class of an expanded clone; other rows omit it.

d_call j_call clone_size cdr3_length v_call cdr3_aa cdr3_nt
. TRBJ2-7 . 12 TRBV7-9 CASSLGGSSQYF TGTGCCAGCAGCTTAGGCGGCTCGTCGCAGTACTTC
. TRBJ2-1 . 15 TRBV10-3 CAISDARESYNEQFF TGTGCCATCAGTGATGCGCGGGAAAGCTACAATGAGCAGTTCTTC
TRBD2 TRBJ2-7 . 15 TRBV6-5 CASILLAGASYEQYF TGTGCCAGCATCCTACTAGCGGGGGCCTCCTACGAGCAGTACTTC
TRBD2 TRBJ2-7 . 14 TRBV5-4 CASSPLAGGPEQYF TGTGCCAGCAGCCCTCTAGCGGGAGGGCCCGAGCAGTACTTC
TRBD1 TRBJ1-1 . 13 TRBV6-2/TRBV6-3 CASSFLRQGEAFF TGTGCCAGCAGTTTTCTTAGACAGGGGGAAGCTTTCTTT
TRBD1 TRBJ2-7 . 14 TRBV7-2 CASRGTGGSNEQYF TGTGCCAGCAGAGGGACAGGGGGGAGTAACGAGCAGTACTTC
. TRBJ1-6 . 19 TRBV12-5 CASGLGSDLFAGYNSPLHF TGTGCTAGTGGTTTGGGATCGGACCTCTTCGCGGGATATAATTCACCCCTCCACTTT
TRBD2 TRBJ2-2 once 15 TRBV5-1 CASSSQAGAGGELFF TGCGCCAGCAGCAGTCAGGCGGGAGCGGGCGGGGAGCTGTTTTTT
TRBD1 TRBJ1-5 . 15 TRBV19 CASSMGQVSNQPQHF TGTGCCAGTAGTATGGGACAGGTATCCAATCAGCCCCAGCATTTT
. TRBJ2-2 . 14 TRBV9 CASSRLSSTGELFF TGTGCCAGCAGCCGGCTTTCTAGCACCGGGGAGCTGTTTTTT
TRBD2 TRBJ2-1 . 15 TRBV5-5 CASTAGGTPYNEQFF TGTGCCAGCACCGCGGGAGGGACCCCCTACAATGAGCAGTTCTTC
. TRBJ2-7 . 15 TRBV10-3 CAISPFSGQSYEQYF TGTGCCATCAGCCCATTTTCCGGACAGTCCTACGAGCAGTACTTC
. TRBJ1-2 . 12 TRBV27 CASSSGVGGYTF TGTGCCAGCAGTTCAGGGGTCGGGGGCTACACCTTC
. TRBJ2-7 . 16 TRBV5-1 CASSSEPGNGDYEQYF TGCGCCAGCAGCTCAGAGCCAGGTAACGGCGACTACGAGCAGTACTTC
. TRBJ1-1 . 16 TRBV5-4 CASSLVSGHQNTEAFF TGTGCCAGCAGCTTGGTGTCTGGACACCAGAACACTGAAGCTTTCTTT
TRBD2 TRBJ2-3 . 19 TRBV5-1 CASSLQGLAGGMNTDTQYF TGCGCCAGCAGCTTACAGGGACTAGCGGGAGGAATGAACACAGATACGCAGTATTTT
. TRBJ2-7 . 14 TRBV13 CASNGRDSDYEQYF TGTGCCAGCAATGGCCGGGACTCCGACTACGAGCAGTACTTC
. TRBJ2-5 . 15 TRBV11-2 CASSLTPERQETQYF TGTGCCAGCAGCCTAACCCCCGAGAGACAAGAGACCCAGTACTTC
. TRBJ1-1 . 15 TRBV6-2/TRBV6-3 CASSYGQELNTEAFF TGTGCCAGCAGTTACGGGCAGGAATTGAACACTGAAGCTTTCTTT
. TRBJ2-2 . 16 TRBV9 CASSDQESGNTGELFF TGTGCCAGCAGCGACCAGGAGAGCGGGAACACCGGGGAGCTGTTTTTT
. TRBJ2-1 . 13 TRBV6-1 CASSEEGWDEQFF TGTGCCAGCAGTGAGGAGGGGTGGGATGAGCAGTTCTTC
TRBD1 TRBJ1-1 . 14 TRBV19 CASNPGTGNTEAFF TGTGCCAGTAATCCTGGGACAGGGAACACTGAAGCTTTCTTT
TRBD1 TRBJ2-5 . 17 TRBV13 CASSPGATGVNQETQYF TGTGCCAGCAGCCCGGGGGCGACAGGGGTGAACCAAGAGACCCAGTACTTC
TRBD1 TRBJ2-7 . 16 TRBV7-9 CASSSTRDRTIYEQYF TGTGCCAGCAGTTCAACCCGGGACAGGACAATATACGAGCAGTACTTC
TRBD1 TRBJ1-6 . 16 TRBV7-6 CASSLYRDSGYSPLHF TGTGCCAGCAGCTTATATAGGGACAGTGGATATTCACCCCTCCACTTT
TRBD2 TRBJ2-5 . 16 TRBV5-1 CASRLGTSGFQETQYF TGCGCCAGCAGATTGGGGACTAGCGGGTTCCAAGAGACCCAGTACTTC
. TRBJ2-3 . 15 TRBV30 CAWGSGRASTDTQYF TGTGCCTGGGGATCCGGGAGAGCTAGCACAGATACGCAGTATTTT
TRBD1 TRBJ1-3 . 14 TRBV7-2 CASSQTGGMNTIYF TGTGCCAGCAGCCAGACAGGGGGCATGAACACCATATATTTT
TRBD2 TRBJ2-7 . 17 TRBV6-2/TRBV6-3 CASSYAGTMNYEGGQYF TGTGCCAGCAGTTACGCCGGGACTATGAACTACGAAGGTGGGCAGTACTTC
TRBD1 TRBJ2-7 . 15 TRBV15 CATSRGGTGTGEQYF TGTGCCACCAGCAGGGGCGGGACAGGGACCGGCGAGCAGTACTTC
. TRBJ2-1 . 17 TRBV5-1 CASSLDGKSPFWGEQFF TGCGCCAGCAGCTTGGATGGTAAAAGCCCTTTTTGGGGCGAGCAGTTCTTC
TRBD2 TRBJ2-7 . 14 TRBV18 CASSPREGPYEQYF TGTGCCAGCTCACCTAGGGAGGGCCCCTACGAGCAGTACTTC
. TRBJ1-1 . 11 TRBV27 CASHGGGEAFF TGTGCCAGCCATGGGGGCGGTGAAGCTTTCTTT